Below, 13 T cell receptor beta chains from the same sample are listed, as sequenced in a study of T cell responses to AZD1222 COVID-19 vaccine. The table came from immunoSEQ multiplex PCR; TCRdb's copy has only in-frame clones and leaves some out. Here the sample spans 160,000 or so clones, around 93% being singletons. The sample here was peripheral blood, taken on day 0 of AZD1222 vaccination. All receptors come from an adult in good health.

As to this clone: Other DNA sequences in the sample encode the same CDR3. The chain uses TRBV27 and TRBJ2-2; D ambiguous. The CDR3 length is 12 residues. Trimming took 0 bases from V and 4 from J, leaving 0 bases between them. Germline V gene sequence: CDR1 MNHEY, CDR2 SMNVEV (reference sequence). Here the CDR3 DNA reads TGTGCCAGCAGTTTATCCACCGGGGAGCTGTTTTTT. This gives the protein CASSLSTGELFF.

In DNA form, the CDR3 reads TGTGCCAGCACCGCAGGGAGGTTGCCCCAGCATTTT. Translating it yields CASTAGRLPQHF. The genes are TRBV6-5 and TRBJ1-5; TRBD1 might be the D (5 bases). Trimming cost V 7 bases and J 9 bases, with 13 bases left between them. The CDR3 runs 12 residues. Per germline, CDR1 MNHEY and CDR2 SVGAGI.

The genes are TRBV12-3 or TRBV12-4 and TRBJ2-4; the D gene is possibly TRBD2 (6 bases). V was trimmed by 4 bases and J by 7 bases, leaving 11 bases between them. The CDR3 is 13 amino acids. The CDR3 reads CASSSRDLNIQYF. For the CDR3, the DNA is TGTGCCAGCAGTTCCCGGGACTTGAACATTCAGTACTTC.

The V and J genes are TRBV18 and TRBJ2-2; 9 bases map to TRBD1. With 6 bases clipped from V and 1 base from J, the junction kept 3 bases outside the gene matches. In germline, CDR1 is KGHSH, CDR2 LQKENI. CDR3 length: 15 amino acids. CDR3 sequence reads: CASSWTGENTGELFF. The CDR3 nucleotides are TGTGCCAGCTCCTGGACAGGGGAGAACACCGGGGAGCTGTTTTTT.

V and J are TRBV2 and TRBJ1-1; possibly TRBD1 for D (5 bases). This CDR3 comprises 14 residues. Germline V gene sequence: CDR1 SNHLY, CDR2 FYNNEI. Trimming removed 4 bases at V and 1 base at J, with 10 bases between. CDR3 nucleotide sequence: TGTGCCAGCAGTGTTAGTGGGGGGAACACTGAAGCTTTCTTT. Translating gives CASSVSGGNTEAFF. Variable domain in full (rest from reference TRBV2 and TRBJ1-1): EPEVTQTPSHQVTQMGQEVILRCVPISNHLYFYWYRQILGQKVEFLVSFYNNEISEKSEIFDDQFSVERPDGSNFTLKIRSTKLEDSAMYFCASSVSGGNTEAFFGQGTRLTVV.

This sequence joins TRBV19 and TRBJ2-1; 9 bases fit TRBD2. Looked up from germline, CDR1 is LNHDA and CDR2 is SQIVND (reference sequence). This CDR3 comprises 14 residues. The V and J ends lost 5 bases and 6 bases, in that order; junction bases with no gene match: 5. The CDR3 loop reads CASSPSGNPNEQFF. The CDR3 region has the DNA TGTGCCAGTAGTCCTAGCGGGAACCCCAATGAGCAGTTCTTC.

This chain joins TRBV7-8 and TRBJ2-2; unclear D gene. V was shortened by 5 bases and J by 7 bases, with 11 bases between the two germline ends. This CDR3 has 13 residues. From germline, CDR1 is SGHVS and CDR2 FQNEAQ. CDR3 nucleotide sequence: TGTGCCAGCAGCAAGCTAGATTACGGGGAGCTGTTTTTT. Protein sequence: CASSKLDYGELFF.

V is TRBV12-5 and J is TRBJ2-7; weak D call: TRBD2 (6 bases). The CDR3 covers 18 residues. Per the germline V gene, CDR1 is LGHNT and CDR2 is FRNRAP. Trimming removed 1 base from V and 3 bases from J, with 22 bases in between. CDR3 sequence reads: CASGLGLVWPTAYYEQYF. The CDR3 DNA reads TGTGCTAGTGGTTTGGGACTAGTGTGGCCCACGGCCTACTACGAGCAGTACTTC.

Details on this clone: An end of the junction differs from the germline gene, which may be a read error. The chain uses TRBV28 and TRBJ1-2, with D perhaps TRBD1 (6 bases). This CDR3 has 13 amino acids. Germline CDR1 is MDHEN and CDR2 is SYDVKM. The CDR3 sequence is CASNFGQLERASF. The CDR3 DNA reads TGTGCCAGCAATTTCGGACAGCTGGAGAGGGCTTCCTTC.

The V call is TRBV27, the J call TRBJ1-1; no clear D. CDR3 length equals 14 residues. Trimming cost V 2 bases and J 5 bases, with 12 bases left between them. Germline values: CDR1 MNHEY, CDR2 SMNVEV (reference sequence). The CDR3 DNA reads TGTGCCAGCAGTTTAGGGAACTCGGGGACTGAAGCTTTCTTT. This sequence encodes CASSLGNSGTEAFF.

This clone was seen just once. The chain is built from TRBV27 and TRBJ2-4, with 7 bases matching TRBD2. Unmatched junction bases numbered 4, after V lost 2 bases and J lost 3 bases. Germline V gene lookup returns CDR1 MNHEY and CDR2 SMNVEV (reference sequence). CDR3 size: 15 residues. CDR3 nucleotide sequence: TGTGCCAGCAGTTTAGCGGGAGCCGGCAAAAACATTCAGTACTTC. Protein product: CASSLAGAGKNIQYF.

The J gene is TRBJ1-5, the V gene TRBV6-4, with TRBD1 matching over 7 bases. This CDR3 is 13 amino acids long. CDR1 MRHNA and CDR2 SNTAGT come from the germline V gene. V lost 5 bases and J lost 9; bases outside the gene matches: 7. The CDR3 reads CASSIGGGGPQHF. CDR3 DNA: TGTGCCAGCAGTATAGGGGGCGGTGGGCCCCAGCATTTT.

This chain uses TRBV3-1 (or the pseudogene TRBV3-2) with TRBJ1-5; 8 bases match TRBD1. The CDR3 runs 18 residues. V was pared by 1 base and J by 3 bases, with 11 bases of the junction left unmatched. CDR1 and CDR2 (germline): LGHDT, YNNKEL (reference sequence). CDR3 DNA sequence: TGTGCCAGCAGCCAAGGCCCGCAGGGGGCGAAGGTCAATCAGCCCCAGCATTTT. Protein: CASSQGPQGAKVNQPQHF.